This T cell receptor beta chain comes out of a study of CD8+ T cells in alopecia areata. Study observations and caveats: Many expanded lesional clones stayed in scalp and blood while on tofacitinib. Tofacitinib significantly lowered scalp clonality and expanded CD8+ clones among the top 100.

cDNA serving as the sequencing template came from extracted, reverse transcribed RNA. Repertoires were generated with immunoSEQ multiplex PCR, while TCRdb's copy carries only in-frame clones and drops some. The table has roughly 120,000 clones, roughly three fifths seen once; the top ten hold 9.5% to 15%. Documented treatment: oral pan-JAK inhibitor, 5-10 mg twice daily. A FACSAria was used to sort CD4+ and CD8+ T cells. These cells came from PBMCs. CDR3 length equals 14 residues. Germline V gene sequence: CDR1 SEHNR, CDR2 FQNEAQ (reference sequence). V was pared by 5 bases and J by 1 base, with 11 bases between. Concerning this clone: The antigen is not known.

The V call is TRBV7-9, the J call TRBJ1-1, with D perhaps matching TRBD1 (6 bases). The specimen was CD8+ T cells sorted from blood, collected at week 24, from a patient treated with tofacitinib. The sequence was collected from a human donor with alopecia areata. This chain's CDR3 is CASSLTTGNTEAFF. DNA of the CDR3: TGTGCCAGCAGCCTCACGACAGGGAACACTGAAGCTTTCTTT.